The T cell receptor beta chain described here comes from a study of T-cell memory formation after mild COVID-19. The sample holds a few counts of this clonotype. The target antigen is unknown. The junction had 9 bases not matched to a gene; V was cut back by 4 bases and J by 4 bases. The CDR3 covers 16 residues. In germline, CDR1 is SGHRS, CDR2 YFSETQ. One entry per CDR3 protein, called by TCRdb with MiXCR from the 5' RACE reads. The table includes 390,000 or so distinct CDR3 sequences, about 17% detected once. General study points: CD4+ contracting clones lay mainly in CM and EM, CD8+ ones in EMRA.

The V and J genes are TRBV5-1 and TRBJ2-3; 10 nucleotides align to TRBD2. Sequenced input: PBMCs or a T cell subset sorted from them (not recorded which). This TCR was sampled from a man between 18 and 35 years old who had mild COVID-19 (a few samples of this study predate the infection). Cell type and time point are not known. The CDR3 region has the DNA TGCGCCAGCAGCCGGGGTCTAGCGGGAGAGGCAGATACGCAGTATTTT. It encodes CASSRGLAGEADTQYF.